A selection of T cell receptor beta chains follows, all from one sample in a study of PD-1 blockade in classical Hodgkin lymphoma. Method: immunoSEQ multiplex PCR; TCRdb's copy keeps in-frame clones and lacks some. The sample contains 50,000 to 75,000 clones, 80% to 90% of which appear only once. Sequenced here: peripheral blood mononuclear cells (PBMCs), sampled at baseline. These receptors were taken from a human donor with classical Hodgkin lymphoma. Each CDR3 is given with its conserved first and last residue. The order of the fields is clone size, J gene, D gene, V gene, CDR3 protein, CDR3 DNA. A D gene is named only where the DNA matches it firmly. Clone size is stated in some rows and not others, as once, few, many or a class when expanded.

- | TRBJ2-3 | - | TRBV27 | CASSLQIGYTDTQYF | TGTGCCAGCAGTTTGCAAATCGGGTACACAGATACGCAGTATTTT
- | TRBJ2-5 | TRBD2 | TRBV6-1 | CASSEDGGGVETQYF | TGTGCCAGCAGTGAAGATGGCGGGGGGGTAGAGACCCAGTACTTC
- | TRBJ1-4 | - | TRBV6-1 | CASSEADGRAGSNEKLFF | TGTGCCAGCAGTGAAGCCGATGGCAGGGCGGGTTCTAATGAAAAACTGTTTTTT
- | TRBJ2-5 | - | TRBV6-4 | CASRPPGLPYGANPFETQYF | TGTGCCAGCAGACCCCCAGGGCTCCCATACGGGGCCAACCCTTTCGAGACCCAGTACTTC
- | TRBJ2-5 | TRBD2 | TRBV7-2 | CASSFTATSVQETQYF | TGTGCCAGCAGCTTCACCGCGACTAGCGTACAAGAGACCCAGTACTTC
once | TRBJ1-1 | TRBD1 | TRBV5-1 | CASSFRGPNTEAFF | TGCGCCAGCAGCTTTAGGGGGCCGAACACTGAAGCTTTCTTT
- | TRBJ1-3 | - | TRBV27 | CASSLNLPASGNTIYF | TGTGCCAGCAGTTTAAATCTGCCTGCCTCTGGAAACACCATATATTTT
- | TRBJ2-1 | - | TRBV29-1 | CSVLGASSYNEQFF | TGCAGCGTCCTGGGAGCGAGCTCCTACAATGAGCAGTTCTTC
once | TRBJ1-1 | - | TRBV6-1 | CASSQPTVSTEAFF | TGTGCCAGCAGTCAGCCGACAGTGAGCACTGAAGCTTTCTTT
- | TRBJ2-7 | - | TRBV13 | CASSETPGLSSYEQYF | TGTGCCAGCAGCGAGACGCCGGGACTGAGTTCCTACGAGCAGTACTTC
- | TRBJ1-2 | - | TRBV6-5 | CASRELGEGYTF | TGTGCCAGCAGAGAACTGGGGGAGGGCTACACCTTC
- | TRBJ1-5 | TRBD1 | TRBV6-5 | CASRGTGVQPQHF | TGTGCCAGCAGAGGGACAGGGGTTCAGCCCCAGCATTTT
- | TRBJ2-3 | - | TRBV5-4 | CASSLEPTVTDTQYF | TGTGCCAGCAGCTTGGAACCGACCGTCACAGATACGCAGTATTTT
- | TRBJ1-1 | - | TRBV2 | CLDNRALEAFF | TGTCTCGATAACAGGGCACTAGAAGCTTTCTTT
- | TRBJ2-7 | - | TRBV6-5 | CASSYSLGGEQYF | TGTGCCAGCAGTTACTCGCTAGGCGGCGAGCAGTACTTC
once | TRBJ2-1 | - | TRBV6-5 | CASSYYLSAVPFF | TGTGCCAGCAGTTACTATCTCAGCGCCGTTCCGTTCTTC
few | TRBJ1-1 | - | TRBV6-5 | CASRDPGTEAFF | TGTGCCAGCAGGGACCCTGGCACTGAAGCTTTCTTT
- | TRBJ2-1 | - | TRBV7-2 | CASSLYRLDEFF | TGTGCCAGCAGCTTGTACAGGCTGGACGAGTTCTTC
- | TRBJ2-2 | TRBD1 | TRBV19 | CASSTPGQLDTGELFF | TGTGCCAGTAGTACCCCGGGACAGCTTGACACCGGGGAGCTGTTTTTT
- | TRBJ1-4 | - | TRBV5-6 | CASSLDEKLFF | TGTGCCAGCAGCTTGGATGAAAAACTGTTTTTT
- | TRBJ2-7 | - | TRBV6-1 | CASSEGFPLYEQYF | TGTGCCAGCAGTGAAGGGTTTCCACTCTACGAGCAGTACTTC
- | TRBJ1-6 | TRBD1 | TRBV11-2 | CASSKGQGASSPLHF | TGTGCCAGCAGCAAGGGACAGGGGGCAAGTTCACCCCTCCACTTT
- | TRBJ2-1 | TRBD2 | TRBV19 | CASSVTKLLAGVDNEQFF | TGTGCCAGTAGTGTGACCAAACTCCTAGCGGGGGTCGACAATGAGCAGTTCTTC
- | TRBJ2-7 | - | TRBV10-1 | CASSGDTGSYEQYF | TGCGCCAGCAGTGGAGACACAGGTTCCTACGAGCAGTACTTC
- | TRBJ2-7 | TRBD1 | TRBV4-1 | CASSQASTGAYEQYF | TGCGCCAGCAGCCAAGCATCTACAGGGGCCTACGAGCAGTACTTC
- | TRBJ2-5 | - | TRBV20-1 | CSPRLEETQYF | TGCAGTCCTCGACTAGAAGAGACCCAGTACTTC
- | TRBJ2-7 | - | TRBV7-9 | CASSFGPSEQYF | TGTGCCAGCAGTTTTGGACCCTCCGAGCAGTACTTC
- | TRBJ2-7 | - | TRBV4-1 | CASSQLGTEAYEQYF | TGCGCCAGCAGCCAACTCGGAACGGAGGCCTACGAGCAGTACTTC
once | TRBJ2-1 | TRBD2 | TRBV10-3 | CAISAGTSGGKDEQFF | TGTGCCATCAGTGCCGGGACTAGCGGGGGTAAGGATGAGCAGTTCTTC
- | TRBJ1-6 | TRBD1 | TRBV2 | CASRARTGQRSPLHF | TGTGCCAGCAGAGCTAGGACAGGGCAGCGATCACCCCTCCACTTT
- | TRBJ2-3 | - | TRBV6-5 | CASRVGTDTQYF | TGTGCCAGCAGGGTCGGGACAGATACGCAGTATTTT
- | TRBJ2-3 | - | TRBV5-6 | CASSLRGASDTQYF | TGTGCCAGCAGCTTGCGAGGGGCCTCAGATACGCAGTATTTT
- | TRBJ1-2 | - | TRBV6-5 | CASSYYWEYGYTF | TGTGCCAGCAGTTACTATTGGGAGTATGGCTACACCTTC
- | TRBJ1-1 | - | TRBV18 | CASSPSRGTEAFF | TGTGCCAGCTCACCGAGCAGGGGTACTGAAGCTTTCTTT
once | TRBJ2-7 | - | TRBV9 | CASSVDYEQYF | TGTGCCAGCAGCGTAGACTACGAGCAGTACTTC
- | TRBJ2-3 | - | TRBV4-2 | CASGSDTQYF | TGTGCCAGCGGGTCAGATACGCAGTATTTT
- | TRBJ1-5 | TRBD1 | TRBV6-1 | CASSDRQGITVVVQPQHF | TGTGCCAGCAGTGACAGACAGGGGATTACGGTTGTCGTTCAGCCCCAGCATTTT
- | TRBJ2-5 | - | TRBV5-1 | CASSSGLETQYF | TGCGCCAGCAGCTCGGGACTGGAGACCCAGTACTTC
- | TRBJ1-2 | - | TRBV5-1 | CASSLRAGANYGYTF | TGCGCCAGCAGCTTGCGGGCAGGGGCTAACTATGGCTACACCTTC
once | TRBJ2-7 | TRBD2 | TRBV7-3 | CASSLRGGFHEQYF | TGTGCCAGCAGCTTAAGGGGGGGATTCCACGAGCAGTACTTC
- | TRBJ2-3 | TRBD2 | TRBV5-1 | CASSLAREGTDTQYF | TGCGCCAGCAGCTTGGCCAGGGAGGGGACAGATACGCAGTATTTT
- | TRBJ1-2 | TRBD1 | TRBV6-1 | CASHTGTGTSMGYTF | TGTGCCAGTCATACCGGGACAGGGACTTCTATGGGCTACACCTTC
- | TRBJ2-7 | TRBD2 | TRBV7-2 | CASSLPLAGAYEQYF | TGTGCCAGCAGCTTACCACTAGCGGGGGCCTACGAGCAGTACTTC
- | TRBJ1-6 | - | TRBV18 | CASSPEYNSPLHF | TGTGCCAGCTCACCGGAGTATAATTCACCCCTCCACTTT
- | TRBJ2-3 | - | TRBV10-3 | CAISESLEFTDTQYF | TGTGCCATCAGTGAGTCGCTGGAATTCACAGATACGCAGTATTTT
- | TRBJ1-2 | TRBD1 | TRBV27 | CASSTQHRDRGGYTF | TGTGCCAGCAGCACCCAACACCGGGACAGGGGTGGCTACACCTTC
- | TRBJ2-5 | - | TRBV10-3 | CAISERAETQYF | TGTGCCATCAGTGAACGTGCGGAGACCCAGTACTTC
- | TRBJ1-2 | - | TRBV5-6 | CASSQDSLYGYTF | TGTGCCAGCAGCCAGGACAGTCTCTATGGCTACACCTTC
- | TRBJ2-7 | - | TRBV11-2 | CASSSKGAADLYEQYF | TGTGCCAGCAGCTCAAAAGGGGCAGCGGACCTTTACGAGCAGTACTTC
- | TRBJ2-5 | - | TRBV5-5 | CASSSGLAGTYQETQYF | TGTGCCAGCAGCTCTGGACTGGCGGGGACCTACCAAGAGACCCAGTACTTC
- | TRBJ1-4 | - | TRBV2 | CASSEANVRSWGVNEKLFF | TGTGCCAGCAGTGAAGCGAACGTACGAAGCTGGGGGGTGAATGAAAAACTGTTTTTT
- | TRBJ1-1 | - | TRBV5-1 | CASSKDRLNTEAFF | TGCGCCAGCAGCAAGGACAGATTGAACACTGAAGCTTTCTTT
- | TRBJ2-3 | - | TRBV6-5 | CASSYSPDLLTDTQYF | TGTGCCAGCAGTTACTCCCCGGACCTACTCACAGATACGCAGTATTTT
- | TRBJ1-5 | TRBD1 | TRBV19 | CASSTRTGGDQPQHF | TGTGCCAGTAGTACCCGGACAGGAGGGGATCAGCCCCAGCATTTT
- | TRBJ2-3 | TRBD1 | TRBV6-4 | CASSHSGQGSDTQYF | TGTGCCAGCAGCCACTCAGGACAGGGGTCAGATACGCAGTATTTT
- | TRBJ1-1 | TRBD1 | TRBV2 | CASSRNRGRMNTEAFF | TGTGCCAGCAGTAGGAACAGGGGGCGGATGAACACTGAAGCTTTCTTT
- | TRBJ1-2 | - | TRBV5-4 | CASSGTGDLWGRTF | TGTGCCAGCAGCGGGACGGGGGATCTATGGGGGCGGACCTTC
- | TRBJ2-3 | - | TRBV10-3 | CAISGNGDTQYF | TGTGCCATCAGTGGCAACGGCGATACGCAGTATTTT
- | TRBJ2-5 | - | TRBV6-5 | CASSYGASLKETQYF | TGTGCCAGCAGTTACGGCGCTAGTCTTAAAGAGACCCAGTACTTC
- | TRBJ1-4 | - | TRBV5-1 | CASKELSGGDEKLFF | TGCGCCAGCAAGGAGTTATCCGGAGGGGATGAAAAACTGTTTTTT